This TCR beta chain was observed in a study of T cell responses to AZD1222 COVID-19 vaccine. Study-wide context: Analyses pooled second doses at about 4 or about 12 weeks.

Produced via immunoSEQ multiplex PCR; TCRdb's table is partial and in-frame only. The table shows 130,000 to 150,000 clones, with about 93% occurring only once. Study-level points and caveats: At baseline, seropositivity was found in only 6 or 7 AZD1222 recipients. When two AZD1222 doses had been given, Spike-specific TCR breadth and depth rose. Clonal diversity may have been underestimated in mostly white British donors.

As regards this clone: Its antigen is undetermined.

The CDR3 covers 14 residues. CDR1 is SGHTA and CDR2 is FQGTGA in the germline V gene. Trimming took 1 base from V and 13 from J, leaving 14 bases between them. Sequences were derived from peripheral blood, sampled on day 0 of AZD1222 vaccination. The rearrangement links TRBV7-3 to TRBJ1-6, with D possibly TRBD1 on 5 matching bases. This clonotype was obtained from an adult in good health. CDR3 loop: CASSLKWAGTPLHF. In DNA form, the CDR3 reads TGTGCCAGCAGCTTAAAGTGGGCAGGGACTCCCCTCCACTTT.